Presented here are 9 T cell receptor beta chains from one specimen sequenced in a study of cytomegalovirus exposure and HLA in healthy donors. PCR involved 60 Vbeta and 13 Jbeta primers. The repertoire was sequenced with immunoSEQ multiplex PCR; TCRdb's copy has only in-frame clones and lacks some. The data show hundreds of thousands of clones, with about 74% seen just once and around 15% held by the top ten. Material for sequencing was PBMCs. The receptors shown here come from a man aged 40-55 years in good health and CMV-seronegative.

This clone was observed a single time. The CDR3 loop reads CASSLTSGSSDTQYF. CDR3 in DNA: TGTGCCAGCAGTTTAACTAGCGGGAGTTCAGATACGCAGTATTTT. J is TRBJ2-3 and V is TRBV27; 11 nucleotides line up with TRBD2. This CDR3 has 15 amino acids. Germline-derived CDR1 and CDR2 are MNHEY and SMNVEV (reference sequence). V shed 2 bases and J 4 bases; nucleotides not matched to a gene: 2.

This chain uses TRBV5-1 with TRBJ2-2; possibly TRBD2 for D (5 bases). The ends were cut back, 4 bases at V and 13 bases at J, with 23 bases in the middle. The CDR3 runs 15 residues. CDR1 is SGHRS, CDR2 YFSETQ, per germline. CDR3 region: CASSPEPHHRGWLFF. The CDR3 DNA is TGCGCCAGCAGCCCCGAGCCCCACCACCGGGGATGGCTGTTTTTT. The full variable domain, with the rest looked up from reference TRBV5-1 and TRBJ2-2, is KAGVTQTPRYLIKTRGQQVTLSCSPISGHRSVSWYQQTPGQGLQFLFEYFSETQRNKGNFPGRFSGRQFSNSRSEMNVSTLELGDSALYLCASSPEPHHRGWLFFGEGSRLTVL.

V usage is TRBV7-9 and J usage is TRBJ1-5, with TRBD1 matching 10 bases. CDR1 and CDR2 from the germline V gene are SEHNR and FQNEAQ (reference sequence). V dropped 1 base and J dropped 5; count of bases not matched to a gene: 14. This CDR3 is 19 amino acids long. CDR3 DNA sequence: TGTGCCAGCAGCTTAGTTTCGTTTGGACAGGGGGGTACCGATCAGCCCCAGCATTTT. Its protein is CASSLVSFGQGGTDQPQHF.

V usage is TRBV5-1 and J usage is TRBJ2-5; 12 nucleotides line up with TRBD2. J lost 2 bases, V lost 1 base, and 6 bases had no gene match. The germline V gene encodes CDR1 SGHRS and CDR2 YFSETQ. The CDR3 consists of 17 residues. CDR3 nucleotide sequence: TGCGCCAGCAGCTTGTGGCCGACTAGCGGGAGACAAGAGACCCAGTACTTC. Protein: CASSLWPTSGRQETQYF.

This chain links TRBV19 with TRBJ1-5, with 8 bases fitting TRBD1. Germline CDR1 is LNHDA and CDR2 is SQIVND (reference sequence). The CDR3 covers 16 residues. Trimming cost V 1 base and J 3 bases; bases outside gene matches: 5. CDR3 sequence reads: CASSIADRADNQPQHF. The CDR3 DNA reads TGTGCCAGTAGTATAGCGGACAGGGCCGACAATCAGCCCCAGCATTTT.

CDR3: CAISDYERTYEQYF. Here the CDR3 DNA reads TGTGCCATCAGTGATTACGAGAGGACCTACGAGCAGTACTTC. V and J are TRBV10-3 and TRBJ2-7; D is uncertain. Trimming took 3 bases from V and 2 from J, leaving 11 bases between them. The germline CDR1 and CDR2 sequences are ENHRY and SYGVKD. The CDR3 has 14 amino acids.

The rearrangement uses TRBV7-8 and TRBJ2-6, with 8 bases matching TRBD2. V was pared by 4 bases and J by 8 bases, with 10 bases of the junction left unmatched. Per the germline V gene, CDR1 is SGHVS and CDR2 is FQNEAQ. The CDR3 sequence is 16 residues long. CDR3 loop: CASSSMSSGRTNVLTF. The CDR3 DNA reads TGTGCCAGCAGCTCCATGTCCAGCGGGAGAACCAACGTCCTGACTTTC.

V gene TRBV5-4 combines with J gene TRBJ2-2; tentative D call: TRBD2 (6 bases). Germline assignment: CDR1 SGHNT and CDR2 YYREEE (reference sequence). V was trimmed by 0 bases and J by 4 bases, leaving 13 bases between them. This CDR3 region has 16 residues. This CDR3 reads CASSLAVAAGTGELFF. CDR3 bases: TGTGCCAGCAGCTTGGCAGTGGCAGCGGGCACCGGGGAGCTGTTTTTT.

Remarks on this clone: Germline and junction disagree at one end, which may indicate a read error. This chain links TRBV7-9 with TRBJ2-7; 7 bases are shared with TRBD1. CDR1 and CDR2 (germline): SEHNR, FQNEAQ (reference sequence). The CDR3 sequence is 14 residues long. The CDR3 here is CSSSSLTGTYEQYF. In DNA, the CDR3 is TGTTCCAGCAGCTCCCTGACAGGGACCTACGAGCAGTACTTC.